This TCR beta chain was documented in a study of CD8+CD57+ T cells in acquired aplastic anemia. General study results and limits: Patients and controls turned out to have around 29 CD8+ CDR3 sequences in common.

Investigators profiled TCR beta VDJ and CDR3 from genomic DNA template. Using its own MiXCR run on the reads, TCRdb lists one record per CDR3 protein. The data hold 75,000 to 100,000 distinct CDR3 sequences, with around 62% observed a single time. Germline V CDR1 and CDR2: LNHDA, SQIVND (reference sequence). The germline V and J ends were trimmed by 8 bases and 0 bases, with 8 bases remaining between them. The CDR3 has 13 amino acids. Whoever was chosen for sequencing had shown CD8+CD57+ cell expansion by flow cytometry. Blood came from patients not yet given any therapy. In the case of this clonotype: Antigen: not known.

The receptor was derived from a human donor with aplastic anemia. The sequencing input was sorted CD4+, CD8+, or CD8+CD57+ T cells (not recorded which) from PBMCs. The chain couples TRBV19 to TRBJ1-5, with a tentative D call TRBD1 (5 bases). The CDR3 DNA reads TGTGCCAGTGGGGACGTTAGCAATCAGCCCCAGCATTTT. It yields the protein CASGDVSNQPQHF.